This T cell receptor (beta chain) emerged from a study of blood T cell repertoires in COVID-19. Sequencing was performed with immunoSEQ multiplex PCR; in TCRdb, only in-frame clones are kept and a portion is missing. This table holds a few hundred thousand clones, approximately 78% found once. Germline V gene lookup returns CDR1 SGHRS and CDR2 YFSETQ. The CDR3 consists of 13 residues. Trimming removed 0 bases at V and 3 bases at J, with 4 bases between. This chain joins TRBV5-1 and TRBJ2-1; D unclear. Sequenced material: PBMCs or T cells enriched from blood (not recorded which). The receptor's source is a man aged 35-49 years who had been exposed to COVID-19. The CDR3 is CASSLGLYNEQFF. The CDR3 DNA sequence: TGCGCCAGCAGCTTGGGACTCTACAATGAGCAGTTCTTC.